The entry that follows covers one TCR beta chain sequence. The junction departs from germline at one end; a sequencing error may be responsible. This CDR3 has 13 amino acids. Per the germline V gene, CDR1 is SSHAT and CDR2 is FNYEAQ (reference sequence). This sample is part of a study of CD8 T cells in Susac syndrome. The RNA, about 0.45 to 1 ug, was put through reverse transcription using random hexamers. Amplification of TCR beta CDR3 across 54 Vbeta and 13 Jbeta was performed with immunoSEQ multiplex PCR. TCRdb ran MiXCR on the immunoSEQ multiplex PCR reads and lists one entry per CDR3 protein. The data show about 200,000 distinct CDR3 sequences, about 95% seen once. The authors sequenced TCR beta from blood CD8+ and CD4+ T cells.

Sequenced sample: CD4+ T cells from PBMCs. The chain is built from TRBV7-7 and TRBJ2-7; 12 bases fit TRBD2. The receptor's source is a human donor with multiple sclerosis. CDR3 residues: CASSLGTSGEQYF. The DNA for the CDR3 is TGTGCTAGCAGCCTCGGGACTAGCGGGGAGCAGTACTTC.